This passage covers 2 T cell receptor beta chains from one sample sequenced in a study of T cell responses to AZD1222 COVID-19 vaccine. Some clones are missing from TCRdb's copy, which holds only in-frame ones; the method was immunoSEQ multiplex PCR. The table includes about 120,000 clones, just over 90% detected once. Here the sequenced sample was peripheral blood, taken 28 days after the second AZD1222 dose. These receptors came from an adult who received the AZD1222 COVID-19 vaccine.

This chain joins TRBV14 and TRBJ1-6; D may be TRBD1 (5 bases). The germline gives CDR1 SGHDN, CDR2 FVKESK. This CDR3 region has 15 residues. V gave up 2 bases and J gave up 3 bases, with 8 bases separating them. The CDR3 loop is CASSQRGNYNSPLHF. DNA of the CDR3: TGTGCCAGCAGCCAAAGGGGAAACTATAATTCACCCCTCCACTTT.

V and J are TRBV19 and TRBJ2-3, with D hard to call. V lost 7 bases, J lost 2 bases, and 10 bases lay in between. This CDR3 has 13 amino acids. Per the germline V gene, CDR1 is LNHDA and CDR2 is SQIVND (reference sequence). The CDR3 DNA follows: TGTGCCAGTAAGGAAAGATTCACAGATACGCAGTATTTT. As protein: CASKERFTDTQYF.